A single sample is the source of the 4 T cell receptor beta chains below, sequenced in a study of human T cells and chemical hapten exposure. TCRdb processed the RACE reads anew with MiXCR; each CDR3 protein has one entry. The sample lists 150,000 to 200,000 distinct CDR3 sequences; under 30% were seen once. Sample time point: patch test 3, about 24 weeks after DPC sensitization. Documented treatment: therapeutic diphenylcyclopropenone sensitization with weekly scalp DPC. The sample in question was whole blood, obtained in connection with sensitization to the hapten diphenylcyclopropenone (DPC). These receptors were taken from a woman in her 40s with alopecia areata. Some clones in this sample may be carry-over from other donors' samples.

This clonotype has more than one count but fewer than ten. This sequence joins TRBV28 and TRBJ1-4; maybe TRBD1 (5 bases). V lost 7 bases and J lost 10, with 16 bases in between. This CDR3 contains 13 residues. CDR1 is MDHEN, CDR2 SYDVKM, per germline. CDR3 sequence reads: CASTIPGTGKLFF. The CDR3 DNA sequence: TGTGCCAGCACTATTCCCGGGACGGGAAAACTGTTTTTT.

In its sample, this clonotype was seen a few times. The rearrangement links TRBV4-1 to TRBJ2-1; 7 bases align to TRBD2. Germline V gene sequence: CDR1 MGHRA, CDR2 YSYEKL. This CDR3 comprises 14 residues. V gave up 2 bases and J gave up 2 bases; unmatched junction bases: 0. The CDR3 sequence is CASSQREAYNEQFF. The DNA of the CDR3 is TGCGCCAGCAGCCAACGGGAGGCCTACAATGAGCAGTTCTTC.

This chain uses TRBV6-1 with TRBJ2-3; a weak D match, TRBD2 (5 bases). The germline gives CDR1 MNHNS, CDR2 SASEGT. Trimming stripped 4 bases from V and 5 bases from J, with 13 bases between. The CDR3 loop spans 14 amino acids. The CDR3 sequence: CASSGRDYKDTQYF. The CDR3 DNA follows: TGTGCCAGCAGTGGACGGGATTATAAAGATACGCAGTATTTT.

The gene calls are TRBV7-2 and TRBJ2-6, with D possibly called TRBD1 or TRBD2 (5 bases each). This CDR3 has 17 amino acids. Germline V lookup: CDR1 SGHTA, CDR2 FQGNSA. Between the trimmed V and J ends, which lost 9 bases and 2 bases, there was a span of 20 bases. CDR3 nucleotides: TGTGCCAGTAGCAAATCGCAGGGAGTAGCTGGGGCCAACGTCCTGACTTTC. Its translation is CASSKSQGVAGANVLTF.